The entry below describes one T cell receptor beta chain. The V gene's germline CDR1 is SGHNT and CDR2 YYREEE (reference sequence). V shed 4 bases, J shed 2 bases, and the junction held 5 bases outside the gene matches. The length of the CDR3 is 15 residues. Sequencing used immunoSEQ multiplex PCR; TCRdb keeps in-frame clones, though not all of them. The sample consists of about 480,000 clones, 87% of them appearing once. Participant-given clinical history determined each cohort assignment. The sample originates from a study of blood T cell repertoires in COVID-19. This chain uses TRBV5-4 with TRBJ1-3; TRBD1 agrees at 8 bases. Sample: PBMCs or T cells enriched from blood (not recorded which). This clonotype originated in a woman between 18 and 29 years old with acute COVID-19. The CDR3 protein is CASSTETGAGNTIYF. CDR3 sequence (DNA): TGTGCCAGCAGCACAGAGACAGGGGCTGGAAACACCATATATTTT.